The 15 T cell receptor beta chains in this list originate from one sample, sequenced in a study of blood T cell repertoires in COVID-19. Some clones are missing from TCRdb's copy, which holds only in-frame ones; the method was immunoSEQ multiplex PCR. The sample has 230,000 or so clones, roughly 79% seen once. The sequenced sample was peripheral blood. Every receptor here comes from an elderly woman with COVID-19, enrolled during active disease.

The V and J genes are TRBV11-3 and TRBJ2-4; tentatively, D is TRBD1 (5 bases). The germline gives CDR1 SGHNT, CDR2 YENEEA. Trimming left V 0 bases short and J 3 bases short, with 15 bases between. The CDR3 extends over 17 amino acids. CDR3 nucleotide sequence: TGTGCCAGCAGCTTAGATCGGCCAGTAAGGGGCAAAAACATTCAGTACTTC. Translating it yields CASSLDRPVRGKNIQYF.

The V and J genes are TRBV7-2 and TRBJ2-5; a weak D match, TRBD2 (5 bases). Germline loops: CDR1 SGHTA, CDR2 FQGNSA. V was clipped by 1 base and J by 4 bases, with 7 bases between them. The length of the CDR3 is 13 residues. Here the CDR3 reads CASSLVGGETQYF. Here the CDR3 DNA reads TGTGCCAGCAGCTTAGTTGGAGGAGAGACCCAGTACTTC.

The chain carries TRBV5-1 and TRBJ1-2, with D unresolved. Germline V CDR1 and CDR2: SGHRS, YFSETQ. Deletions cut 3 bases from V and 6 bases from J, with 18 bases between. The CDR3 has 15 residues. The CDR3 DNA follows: TGCGCCAGCAGCTATTATACCGGGAGCCAGAATGGCTACACCTTC. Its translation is CASSYYTGSQNGYTF.

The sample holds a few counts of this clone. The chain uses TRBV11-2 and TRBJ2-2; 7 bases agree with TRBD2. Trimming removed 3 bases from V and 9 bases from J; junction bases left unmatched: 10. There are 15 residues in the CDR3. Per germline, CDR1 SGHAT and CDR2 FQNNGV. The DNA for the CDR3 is TGTGCCAGCAGCTTGGGGCGGGGGAGTACTTGGGAGCTGTTTTTT. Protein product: CASSLGRGSTWELFF.

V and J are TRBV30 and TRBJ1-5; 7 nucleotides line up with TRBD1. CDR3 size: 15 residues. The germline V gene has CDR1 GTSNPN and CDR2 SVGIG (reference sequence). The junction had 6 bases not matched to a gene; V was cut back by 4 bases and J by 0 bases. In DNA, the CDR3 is TGTGCCTGGACCTCAGGGGGGTATAGCAATCAGCCCCAGCATTTT. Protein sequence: CAWTSGGYSNQPQHF.

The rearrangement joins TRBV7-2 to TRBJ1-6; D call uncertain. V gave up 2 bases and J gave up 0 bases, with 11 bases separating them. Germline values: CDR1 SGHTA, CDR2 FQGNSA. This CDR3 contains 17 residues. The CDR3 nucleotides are TGTGCCAGCAGCTTAAGGCAGGCGAGCTCCTATAATTCACCCCTCCACTTT. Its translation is CASSLRQASSYNSPLHF.

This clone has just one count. CDR3 loop: CASSLGGTGQEYEQYF. The CDR3 DNA follows: TGCGCCAGCAGCTTGGGGGGGACAGGGCAAGAATACGAGCAGTACTTC. This chain connects TRBV5-1 to TRBJ2-7; 9 bases align to TRBD1. V shed 0 bases, J shed 4 bases, and the junction held 8 bases outside the gene matches. Germline V gives CDR1 SGHRS, CDR2 YFSETQ. The CDR3 extends over 16 amino acids. The full variable domain, rest sourced from reference TRBV5-1 and TRBJ2-7, is KAGVTQTPRYLIKTRGQQVTLSCSPISGHRSVSWYQQTPGQGLQFLFEYFSETQRNKGNFPGRFSGRQFSNSRSEMNVSTLELGDSALYLCASSLGGTGQEYEQYFGPGTRLTVT.

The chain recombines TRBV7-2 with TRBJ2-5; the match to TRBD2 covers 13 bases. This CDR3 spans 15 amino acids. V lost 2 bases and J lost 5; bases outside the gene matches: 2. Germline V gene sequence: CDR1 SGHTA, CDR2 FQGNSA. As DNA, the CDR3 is TGTGCCAGCAGCTTAACTAGCGGGAGGGTGGAGACCCAGTACTTC. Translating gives CASSLTSGRVETQYF.

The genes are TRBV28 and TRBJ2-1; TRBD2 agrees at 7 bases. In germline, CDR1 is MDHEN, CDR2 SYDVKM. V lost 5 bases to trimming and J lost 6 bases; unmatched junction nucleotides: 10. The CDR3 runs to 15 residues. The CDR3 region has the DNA TGTGCCAGCAGTCCCCCGGCGGGGGTTCGCAATGAGCAGTTCTTC. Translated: CASSPPAGVRNEQFF.

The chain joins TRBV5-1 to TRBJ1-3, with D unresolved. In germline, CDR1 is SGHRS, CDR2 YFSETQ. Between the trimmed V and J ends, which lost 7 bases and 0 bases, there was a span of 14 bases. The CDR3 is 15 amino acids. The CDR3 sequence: CASSAEGSSGNTIYF. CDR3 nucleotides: TGCGCCAGCTCTGCGGAGGGTAGCTCTGGAAACACCATATATTTT.

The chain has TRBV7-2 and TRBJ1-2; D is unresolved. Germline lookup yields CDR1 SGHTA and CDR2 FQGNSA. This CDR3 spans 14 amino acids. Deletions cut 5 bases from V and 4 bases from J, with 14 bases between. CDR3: CASSISNSGYGYTF. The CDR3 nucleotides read TGTGCCAGCAGCATCTCTAACAGCGGCTATGGCTACACCTTC.

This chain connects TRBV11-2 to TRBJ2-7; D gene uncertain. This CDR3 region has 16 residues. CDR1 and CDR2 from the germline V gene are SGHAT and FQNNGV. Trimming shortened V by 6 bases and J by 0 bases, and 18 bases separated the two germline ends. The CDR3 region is CASREKNQAGSYEQYF. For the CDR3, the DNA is TGTGCCAGCAGGGAAAAAAACCAGGCCGGCTCCTACGAGCAGTACTTC.

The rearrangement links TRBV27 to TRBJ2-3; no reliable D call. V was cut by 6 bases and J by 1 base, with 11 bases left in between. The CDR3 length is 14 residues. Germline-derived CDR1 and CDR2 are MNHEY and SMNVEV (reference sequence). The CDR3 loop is CASRIGAGTDTQYF. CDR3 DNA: TGTGCCAGCAGAATCGGTGCGGGCACAGATACGCAGTATTTT.

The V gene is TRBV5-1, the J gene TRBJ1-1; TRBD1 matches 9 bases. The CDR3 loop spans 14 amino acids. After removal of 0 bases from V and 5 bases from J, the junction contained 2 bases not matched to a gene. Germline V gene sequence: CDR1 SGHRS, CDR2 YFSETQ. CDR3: CASSLEDRGTEAFF. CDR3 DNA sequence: TGCGCCAGCAGCTTGGAGGACAGGGGTACTGAAGCTTTCTTT.

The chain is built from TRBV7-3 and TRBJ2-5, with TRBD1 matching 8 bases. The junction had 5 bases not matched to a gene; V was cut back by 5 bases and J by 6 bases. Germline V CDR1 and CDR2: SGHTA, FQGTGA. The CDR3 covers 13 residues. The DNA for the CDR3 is TGTGCCAGCAGCCTCGGACAGGGTCAGACCCAGTACTTC. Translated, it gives CASSLGQGQTQYF. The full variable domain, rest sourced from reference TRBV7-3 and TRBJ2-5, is GAGVSQTPSNKVTEKGKYVELRCDPISGHTALYWYRQSLGQGPEFLIYFQGTGAADDSGLPNDRFFAVRPEGSVSTLKIQRTERGDSAVYLCASSLGQGQTQYFGPGTRLLVL.